The 32 T cell receptor beta chains in this list originate from one sample, sequenced in a study of human T cells and chemical hapten exposure. Time point: pre-sensitization, week 0. Sample treatment: therapeutic diphenylcyclopropenone sensitization with weekly scalp DPC. From the RACE reads, TCRdb called clonotypes with MiXCR, one entry per CDR3 protein. The table lists tens of thousands of distinct CDR3 sequences, over 8% of them singletons. This sample comprised whole blood, obtained in connection with sensitization to the hapten diphenylcyclopropenone (DPC). These receptors all stem from a woman aged 40-49 years with alopecia areata. Some clones in this sample may be carry-over from other donors' samples.

The chain carries TRBV5-6 and TRBJ2-2; 8 nucleotides line up with TRBD1. The CDR3 consists of 15 residues. Per the germline V gene, CDR1 is SGHDT and CDR2 is YYEEEE. The V gene end was trimmed by 3 bases and the J gene end by 0 bases; junction bases not matched to a gene: 1. The CDR3 DNA is TGTGCCAGCAGCTCCAGGGGGCCGAACACCGGGGAGCTGTTTTTT. Translating gives CASSSRGPNTGELFF.

In its sample, this clonotype was seen a few times. The gene calls are TRBV4-2 and TRBJ1-1; D may be TRBD1 (5 bases). V was trimmed by 0 bases and J by 7 bases, leaving 9 bases between them. The CDR3 is made up of 13 amino acids. The germline V gene encodes CDR1 LGHNA and CDR2 YNFKEQ. In DNA form, the CDR3 reads TGTGCCAGCAGCCAAGATTACACAGGTGAAGCTTTCTTT. Translated, it gives CASSQDYTGEAFF.

There are many counts of this clonotype. The V gene is TRBV18, the J gene TRBJ2-7, with TRBD2 matching 9 bases. The CDR3 length is 15 residues. Germline V gene data show CDR1 as KGHSH and CDR2 as LQKENI. V shed 5 bases and J 1 base; nucleotides not matched to a gene: 6. CDR3 DNA sequence: TGTGCCAGCTCAGCCGCGGGGGGGCTGTCCTACGAGCAGTACTTC. It yields the protein CASSAAGGLSYEQYF.

The chain employs TRBV2 and TRBJ1-5; D is perhaps TRBD1 (6 bases). The V end lost 6 bases, the J end lost 2 bases, and 17 bases lay between the germline ends. Per germline, CDR1 SNHLY and CDR2 FYNNEI. The CDR3 is made up of 16 amino acids. The CDR3 here is CASSVDRGGRNQPQHF. CDR3 bases: TGTGCCAGCAGCGTCGATAGAGGGGGGCGCAATCAGCCCCAGCATTTT.

A word on this clonotype: Given a much more abundant clone one base away, this may be a read error. J is TRBJ2-2 and V is TRBV24-1; the D call may be TRBD1 or TRBD2 (5 bases each). In germline, CDR1 is KGHDR, CDR2 SFDVKD. This CDR3 is built from 14 residues. The CDR3 DNA is TGTGCCACCGGTGATAACCGGGACGTCGGGGAGCTGTTTTTT. This sequence encodes CATGDNRDVGELFF.

This clonotype has a count of ten or more. V usage is TRBV12-5 and J usage is TRBJ2-3, with D possibly TRBD2 on 6 matching bases. Germline values: CDR1 LGHNT, CDR2 FRNRAP. This CDR3 is 11 amino acids long. V was trimmed by 8 bases and J by 6 bases, leaving 9 bases between them. CDR3 region: CASSSADTQYF. CDR3 bases: TGTGCTAGTTCTAGCGCGGATACGCAGTATTTT.

This clonotype was detected only a few times. The gene calls are TRBV28 and TRBJ1-4; D remains ambiguous. This CDR3 is 14 amino acids long. The germline V gene encodes CDR1 MDHEN and CDR2 SYDVKM. Trimming took off 6 bases at V and 4 bases at J, with 12 bases between the two ends. In nucleotides, the CDR3 is TGTGCCAGCAGCTCAGGCGTAAATAATGAAAAACTGTTTTTT. This translates into CASSSGVNNEKLFF.

This clonotype was counted at least ten times. The chain employs TRBV12-3 or TRBV12-4 and TRBJ1-2; 7 bases are shared with TRBD1. V gave up 6 bases and J gave up 4 bases; unmatched junction bases: 8. This CDR3 is built from 14 residues. The CDR3 protein is CASSPSGGGYGYTF. Written as DNA, the CDR3 is TGTGCCAGCAGCCCATCAGGGGGAGGCTATGGCTACACCTTC.

This clonotype came up many times. The chain links TRBV30 to TRBJ2-5; 7 bases map to TRBD1. This CDR3 region has 14 residues. CDR1 is GTSNPN, CDR2 SVGIG, per germline (reference sequence). J was trimmed by 0 bases and V by 1 base; bases with no gene match: 2. The CDR3 reads CAWSETGNQETQYF. Written as DNA, the CDR3 is TGTGCCTGGAGTGAGACAGGGAACCAAGAGACCCAGTACTTC.

This clonotype was detected ten times or more. The rearrangement uses TRBV7-2 and TRBJ2-5; possible D gene TRBD2, 6 bases. Germline assignment: CDR1 SGHTA and CDR2 FQGNSA. The length of the CDR3 is 16 residues. Trimming shortened V by 0 bases and J by 1 base, and 12 bases separated the two germline ends. The CDR3 region is CASSLASAGGQETQYF. The DNA of the CDR3 is TGTGCCAGCAGCTTAGCGTCGGCCGGGGGCCAAGAGACCCAGTACTTC.

The chain employs TRBV7-2 and TRBJ2-1, with 11 bases aligning to TRBD2. CDR1 is SGHTA and CDR2 is FQGNSA in the germline V gene. V trimming: 6 bases; J trimming: 5 bases; junction bases outside the gene matches: 9. This CDR3 contains 16 residues. In DNA, the CDR3 is TGTGCCAGCAGGAAACAACTAGCGGGGGCAAACAATGAGCAGTTCTTC. Encoded protein: CASRKQLAGANNEQFF.

This clonotype was picked up many times. V is TRBV29-1 and J is TRBJ2-7; 9 bases map to TRBD1. There are 15 residues in the CDR3. J was trimmed by 1 base and V by 6 bases; bases with no gene match: 10. Germline CDR1 and CDR2: SQVTM and ANQGSEA. CDR3 in DNA: TGCAGCGTCCTGACCGGGACAGGGATATCCTACGAGCAGTACTTC. Its protein is CSVLTGTGISYEQYF.

This chain joins TRBV23-1 and TRBJ2-3, with a tentative D call TRBD1 (6 bases). TRBV23-1 qualifies as an ORF whose function is uncertain. The CDR3 is made up of 17 amino acids. The ends were cut back, 0 bases at V and 1 base at J, with 14 bases in the middle. For the CDR3, the DNA is TGCGCCAGCAGTCAATCGGGGGCCTCGGAAGGCACAGATACGCAGTATTTT. Encoded protein: CASSQSGASEGTDTQYF.

This clonotype was seen more than once but under ten times. The chain joins TRBV5-6 to TRBJ1-6; D call uncertain. Germline CDR1 and CDR2: SGHDT and YYEEEE. With 2 bases removed from V and 5 bases from J, the gap between germline ends came to 11 bases. The CDR3 sequence is 15 residues long. The CDR3, as DNA: TGTGCCAGCAGCTTCGTGGGTAGGGATAATTCACCCCTCCACTTT. This encodes CASSFVGRDNSPLHF.

This clonotype has only a few counts. This chain joins TRBV5-4 and TRBJ1-4; D might be TRBD1 (6 bases). CDR3 length: 14 amino acids. Between the trimmed V and J ends, which lost 4 bases and 3 bases, there was a span of 10 bases. The V gene's germline CDR1 is SGHNT and CDR2 YYREEE (reference sequence). CDR3 coding DNA: TGTGCCAGCAGCCCGGGGGCGCCTAATGAAAAACTGTTTTTT. Translating gives CASSPGAPNEKLFF. Supplemented by reference TRBV5-4 and TRBJ1-4, the full variable domain reads ETGVTQSPTHLIKTRGQQVTLRCSSQSGHNTVSWYQQALGQGPQFIFQYYREEENGRGNFPPRFSGLQFPNYSSELNVNALELDDSALYLCASSPGAPNEKLFFGSGTQLSVL.

This clonotype was counted ten times or more. This sequence joins TRBV29-1 and TRBJ2-3; maybe TRBD2 (6 bases). The germline V gene has CDR1 SQVTM and CDR2 ANQGSEA. V was trimmed by 1 base and J by 0 bases, leaving 11 bases between them. CDR3 length equals 15 residues. The CDR3 DNA sequence: TGCAGCGTTGAAGCTCCTGGGACTAGCACAGATACGCAGTATTTT. Translation: CSVEAPGTSTDTQYF.

The chain uses TRBV20-1 and TRBJ2-7, with D perhaps TRBD2 (6 bases). V lost 0 bases and J 2 bases, leaving 11 bases between the germline ends. Looked up from germline, CDR1 is DFQATT and CDR2 is SNEGSKA (reference sequence). CDR3 length: 14 amino acids. CDR3 in DNA: TGCAGTGCTAGAGATGGGACTGAGGCCTACGAGCAGTACTTC. Residues: CSARDGTEAYEQYF.

This clonotype was seen at least ten times. J is TRBJ1-1 and V is TRBV6-5; 9 nucleotides agree with TRBD1. The CDR3 runs to 16 residues. With V trimmed by 2 bases and J by 5 bases, 9 bases remained unmatched. Germline V lookup: CDR1 MNHEY, CDR2 SVGAGI. The CDR3 sequence is CASSYGTGRRGTEAFF. CDR3 bases: TGTGCCAGCAGTTACGGGACAGGGCGAAGAGGGACTGAAGCTTTCTTT.

The sample holds a few counts of this clonotype. The chain couples TRBV5-5 to TRBJ1-2, with D possibly being TRBD1 (6 bases). V was pared by 4 bases and J by 4 bases, with 8 bases between. Per the germline V gene, CDR1 is SGHKS and CDR2 is YYEKEE (reference sequence). This CDR3 has 12 amino acids. The CDR3 protein is CASSKDSYGYTF. The CDR3 DNA is TGTGCCAGCAGCAAGGACAGCTATGGCTACACCTTC.

The genes are TRBV4-2 and TRBJ2-7; 7 bases are shared with TRBD1. This CDR3 has 14 residues. The germline V gene encodes CDR1 LGHNA and CDR2 YNFKEQ. V shed 4 bases, J shed 3 bases, and the junction held 6 bases outside the gene matches. CDR3 DNA: TGTGCCAGCAGCCCGCACGCAGGGGGCTACGAGCAGTACTTC. Translating it yields CASSPHAGGYEQYF.

This clonotype was seen many times. This CDR3 is CSVEDFGDTYF. CDR3 bases: TGCAGCGTTGAAGATTTCGGGGACACATACTTC. The rearrangement links TRBV29-1 to TRBJ2-7, with a possible D match to TRBD1 (6 bases). Trimming stripped 0 bases from V and 13 bases from J, with 13 bases between. Germline V gene data show CDR1 as SQVTM and CDR2 as ANQGSEA. The CDR3 is made up of 11 amino acids.

This clonotype was seen at least ten times. This rearrangement joins TRBV12-3 or TRBV12-4 to TRBJ1-4; D gene uncertain. V was pared by 6 bases and J by 7 bases, with 9 bases between. The length of the CDR3 is 12 residues. As DNA, the CDR3 is TGTGCCAGCAGCCTGGGTGGTGAAAAACTGTTTTTT. Protein: CASSLGGEKLFF.

This chain links TRBV15 with TRBJ1-3; a weak D match, TRBD1 (5 bases). Trimming pared 3 bases from V and 0 bases from J, leaving 9 bases between. There are 15 residues in the CDR3. Looked up from germline, CDR1 is LNHNV and CDR2 is YYDKDF (reference sequence). CDR3 residues: CATSRGRDSGNTIYF. CDR3 nucleotides: TGTGCCACCAGCAGGGGACGGGACTCTGGAAACACCATATATTTT.

CDR3 region: CASSQPGQGVETQYF. The DNA for the CDR3 is TGTGCCAGCAGTCAGCCGGGACAGGGGGTTGAGACCCAGTACTTC. The V gene is TRBV28, the J gene TRBJ2-5, with 11 bases fitting TRBD1. The germline V gene encodes CDR1 MDHEN and CDR2 SYDVKM. The CDR3 is 15 amino acids. With 5 bases clipped from V and 5 bases from J, the junction kept 7 bases outside the gene matches.

This clonotype has a count of ten or more. The V and J genes are TRBV12-3 or TRBV12-4 and TRBJ1-1, with 9 bases aligning to TRBD1. The length of the CDR3 is 14 residues. With 6 bases clipped from V and 6 bases from J, the junction kept 8 bases outside the gene matches. This chain's CDR3 is CASRPRTGVAEAFF. CDR3 sequence (DNA): TGTGCCAGCAGGCCCAGGACAGGGGTTGCTGAAGCTTTCTTT.

The CDR3 DNA reads as TGTGCCAGCAGCCAAGTGGGAAAGGACTCCTACAATGAGCAGTTCTTC. This encodes CASSQVGKDSYNEQFF. The J gene is TRBJ2-1, the V gene TRBV4-2; D is ambiguous. CDR3 length: 16 amino acids. Trimming left V 1 base short and J 0 bases short, with 10 bases between. CDR1 LGHNA and CDR2 YNFKEQ come from the germline V gene.

This clonotype was seen repeatedly, ten times or more. This chain links TRBV7-2 with TRBJ1-6; D uncertain. The CDR3 contains 11 residues. Trimming pared 5 bases from V and 6 bases from J, leaving 2 bases between. Germline V lookup: CDR1 SGHTA, CDR2 FQGNSA. The CDR3 DNA is TGTGCCAGCAGCCTTAATTCACCCCTCCACTTT. The encoded protein is CASSLNSPLHF.

The table lists this clonotype with a few counts. The gene calls are TRBV20-1 and TRBJ2-3, with TRBD2 identical over 8 bases. This CDR3 contains 15 residues. Trimming cost V 6 bases and J 6 bases; bases outside gene matches: 14. CDR1 DFQATT and CDR2 SNEGSKA come from the germline V gene (reference sequence). The CDR3 DNA sequence: TGCAGTGCCCCCGGGGTAGCGGGGCGTATCGATACGCAGTATTTT. Protein product: CSAPGVAGRIDTQYF.

CDR3 loop: CSARSSRGRDGSPLHF. The CDR3 DNA reads as TGCAGTGCTAGATCTTCCCGGGGGAGGGATGGATCACCCCTCCACTTT. This chain joins TRBV20-1 and TRBJ1-6; maybe TRBD1 (5 bases). Germline values: CDR1 DFQATT, CDR2 SNEGSKA (reference sequence). The CDR3 extends over 16 amino acids. V was pared by 2 bases and J by 10 bases, with 21 bases between.

The chain combines TRBV5-6 with TRBJ1-2; D possibly corresponds to TRBD1 (6 bases). This CDR3 has 13 residues. V lost 4 bases, J lost 8 bases, and 15 bases lay in between. Germline assignment: CDR1 SGHDT and CDR2 YYEEEE. CDR3 protein: CASSPYRAQGYTF. The CDR3 DNA is TGTGCCAGCAGCCCTTACAGGGCCCAGGGCTACACCTTC.

This clonotype was picked up a small number of times. The CDR3 bases are TGTGCCAGCGGGGGTAAAGAGACCCAGTACTTC. This gives the protein CASGGKETQYF. V and J are TRBV3-1 and TRBJ2-5; D might be TRBD1 or TRBD2, each matching 5 bases. Germline V gives CDR1 LGHDT, CDR2 YNNKEL (reference sequence). Trimming took off 8 bases at V and 3 bases at J, with 7 bases between the two ends. This CDR3 has 11 amino acids.

Ten or more counts support this clonotype. V and J are TRBV12-3 or TRBV12-4 and TRBJ1-1; D not resolved. V lost 5 bases to trimming and J lost 1 base, with 11 bases between them. This CDR3 is built from 14 residues. The CDR3, as DNA: TGTGCCAGCAGTACCCGAGGGTGGAACACTGAAGCTTTCTTT. Protein sequence: CASSTRGWNTEAFF.